Listed here is a single TCR beta chain. No antigen is known for it. The data were taken from a study of cytomegalovirus exposure and HLA in healthy donors. Trimming left V 4 bases short and J 1 base short, with 10 bases between. The germline gives CDR1 SEHNR, CDR2 FQNEAQ (reference sequence). CDR3 size: 14 residues. Overall study findings and caveats: Indistinguishable V segments such as TRBV6-2 and TRBV6-3 were excluded. A list of 164 TCR beta chains associated with cytomegalovirus was given.

PCR used 60 Vbeta primers and 13 Jbeta primers. Clones were read by immunoSEQ multiplex PCR, and TCRdb kept only the in-frame ones, dropping some. Among over 90,000 clones listed, roughly 80% were seen once. The chain employs TRBV7-9 and TRBJ1-2, with a possible D match to TRBD1 (5 bases). The receptor was derived from a male donor in good health and CMV-seropositive. Sample: PBMCs. CDR3 residues: CASSSGTNNYGYTF. The DNA for the CDR3 is TGTGCCAGCAGCTCAGGGACTAATAACTATGGCTACACCTTC.